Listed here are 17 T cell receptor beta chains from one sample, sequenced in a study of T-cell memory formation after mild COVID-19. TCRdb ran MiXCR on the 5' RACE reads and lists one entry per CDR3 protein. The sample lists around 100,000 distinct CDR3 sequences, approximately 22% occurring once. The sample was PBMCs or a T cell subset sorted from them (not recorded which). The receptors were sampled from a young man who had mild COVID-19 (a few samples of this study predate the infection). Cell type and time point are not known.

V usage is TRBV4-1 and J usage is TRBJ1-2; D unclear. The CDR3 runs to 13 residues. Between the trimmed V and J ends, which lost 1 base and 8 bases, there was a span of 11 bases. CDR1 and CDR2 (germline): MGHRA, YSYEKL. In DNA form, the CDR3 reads TGCGCCAGCAGCCAAGGAGGGTGGAAGGGCTACACCTTC. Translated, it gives CASSQGGWKGYTF.

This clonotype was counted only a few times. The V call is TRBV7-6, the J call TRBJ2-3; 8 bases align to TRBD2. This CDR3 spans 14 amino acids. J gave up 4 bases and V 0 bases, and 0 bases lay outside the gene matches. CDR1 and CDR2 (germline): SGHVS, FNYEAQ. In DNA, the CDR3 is TGTGCCAGCAGCTTAGCGGGACTAGCAGATACGCAGTATTTT. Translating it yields CASSLAGLADTQYF.

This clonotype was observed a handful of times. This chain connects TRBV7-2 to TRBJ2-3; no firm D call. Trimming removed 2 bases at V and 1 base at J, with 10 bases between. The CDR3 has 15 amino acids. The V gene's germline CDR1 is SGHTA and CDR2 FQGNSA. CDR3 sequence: CASSLFPSGTDTQYF. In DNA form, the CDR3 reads TGTGCCAGCAGCTTATTCCCATCGGGCACAGATACGCAGTATTTT.

CDR3 nucleotide sequence: TGTGCCAGCAGCCGCTCACGACTTGACAATGAGCAGTTCTTC. It codes for CASSRSRLDNEQFF. The V and J genes are TRBV6-5 and TRBJ2-1; no reliable D call. From germline, CDR1 is MNHEY and CDR2 SVGAGI. The CDR3 spans 14 residues. V dropped 6 bases and J dropped 5 bases, with 14 bases sitting between them.

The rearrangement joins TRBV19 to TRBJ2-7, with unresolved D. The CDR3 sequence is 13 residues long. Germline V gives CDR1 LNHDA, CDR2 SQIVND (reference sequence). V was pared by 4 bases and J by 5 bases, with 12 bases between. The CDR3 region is CASSTADGDEQYF. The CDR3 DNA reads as TGTGCCAGTAGTACCGCCGATGGGGACGAGCAGTACTTC.

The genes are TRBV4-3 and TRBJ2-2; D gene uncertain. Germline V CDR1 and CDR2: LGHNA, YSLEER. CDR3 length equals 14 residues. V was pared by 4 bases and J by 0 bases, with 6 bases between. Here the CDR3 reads CASSRWTNTGELFF. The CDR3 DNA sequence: TGCGCCAGCAGCCGGTGGACGAACACCGGGGAGCTGTTTTTT.

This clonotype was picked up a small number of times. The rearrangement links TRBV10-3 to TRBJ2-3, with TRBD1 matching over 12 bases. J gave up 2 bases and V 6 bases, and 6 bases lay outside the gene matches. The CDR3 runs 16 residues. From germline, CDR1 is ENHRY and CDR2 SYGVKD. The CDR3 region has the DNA TGTGCCATCAGCCTGGGACAGGGGGCCGTCACAGATACGCAGTATTTT. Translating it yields CAISLGQGAVTDTQYF.

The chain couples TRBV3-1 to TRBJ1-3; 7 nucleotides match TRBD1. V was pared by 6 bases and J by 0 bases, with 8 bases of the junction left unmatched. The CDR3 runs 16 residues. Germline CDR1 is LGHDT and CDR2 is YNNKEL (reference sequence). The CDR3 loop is CASSRRGPYSGNTIYF. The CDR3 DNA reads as TGTGCCAGCAGTAGAAGGGGGCCGTACTCTGGAAACACCATATATTTT.

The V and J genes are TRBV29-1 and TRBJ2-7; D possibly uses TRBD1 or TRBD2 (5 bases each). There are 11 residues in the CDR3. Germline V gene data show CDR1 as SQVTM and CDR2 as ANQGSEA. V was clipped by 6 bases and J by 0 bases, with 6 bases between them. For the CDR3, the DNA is TGCAGCGTGAGGGGCTCCTACGAGCAGTACTTC. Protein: CSVRGSYEQYF.

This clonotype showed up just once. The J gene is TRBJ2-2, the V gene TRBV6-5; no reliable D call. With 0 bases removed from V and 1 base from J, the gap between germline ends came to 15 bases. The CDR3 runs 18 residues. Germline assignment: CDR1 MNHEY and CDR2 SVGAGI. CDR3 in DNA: TGTGCCAGCAGTTACTCGGTGTTACTTGGCGGGAACACCGGGGAGCTGTTTTTT. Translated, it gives CASSYSVLLGGNTGELFF.

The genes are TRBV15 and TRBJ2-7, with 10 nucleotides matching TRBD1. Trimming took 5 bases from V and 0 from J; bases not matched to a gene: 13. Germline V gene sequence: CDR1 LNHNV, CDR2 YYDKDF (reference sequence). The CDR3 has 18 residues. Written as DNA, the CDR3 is TGTGCCACCAGCGGACCGGGACAGGGGATTAAGGACTCCTACGAGCAGTACTTC. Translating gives CATSGPGQGIKDSYEQYF.

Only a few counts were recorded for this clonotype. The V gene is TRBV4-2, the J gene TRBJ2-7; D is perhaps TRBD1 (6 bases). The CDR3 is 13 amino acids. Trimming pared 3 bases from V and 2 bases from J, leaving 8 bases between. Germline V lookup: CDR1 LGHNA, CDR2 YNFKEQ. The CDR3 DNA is TGTGCCAGCAGCCAGGACAGTACCTACGAGCAGTACTTC. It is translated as CASSQDSTYEQYF.

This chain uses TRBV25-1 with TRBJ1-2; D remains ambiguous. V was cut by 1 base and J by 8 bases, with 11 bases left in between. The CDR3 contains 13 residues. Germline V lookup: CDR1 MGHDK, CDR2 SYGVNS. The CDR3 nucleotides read TGTGCCAGCAGTGAATGGGCAGGAGGAGGCTACACCTTC. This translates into CASSEWAGGGYTF.

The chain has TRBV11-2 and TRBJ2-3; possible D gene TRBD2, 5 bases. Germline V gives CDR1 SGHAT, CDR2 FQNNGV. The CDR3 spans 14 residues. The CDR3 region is CYGGLALSTDTQYF. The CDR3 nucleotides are TGTTATGGCGGGCTTGCGCTAAGCACAGATACGCAGTATTTT.

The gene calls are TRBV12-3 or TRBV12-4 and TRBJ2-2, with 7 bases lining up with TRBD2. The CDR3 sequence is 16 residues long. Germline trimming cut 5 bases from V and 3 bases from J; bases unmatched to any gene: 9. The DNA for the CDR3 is TGTGCCAGCAGTCCCCACGGGGGGAGGCACACCGGGGAGCTGTTTTTT. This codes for CASSPHGGRHTGELFF.

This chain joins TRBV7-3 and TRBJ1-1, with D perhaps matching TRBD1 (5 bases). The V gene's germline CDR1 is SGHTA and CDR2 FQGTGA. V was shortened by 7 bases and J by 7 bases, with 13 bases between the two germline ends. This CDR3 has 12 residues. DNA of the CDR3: TGTGCCAGCAAGTCCGGGACGGGTGAAGCTTTCTTT. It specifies CASKSGTGEAFF.

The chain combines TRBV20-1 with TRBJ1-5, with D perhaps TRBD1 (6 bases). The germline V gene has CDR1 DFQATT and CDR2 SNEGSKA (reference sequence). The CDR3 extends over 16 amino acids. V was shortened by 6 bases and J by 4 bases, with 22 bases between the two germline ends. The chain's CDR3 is CSAAEEGVVGNQPQHF. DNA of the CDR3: TGCAGTGCCGCCGAGGAGGGGGTGGTTGGGAATCAGCCCCAGCATTTT.